This T cell receptor beta chain derives from a study of vaccination effects on CD4 cells after COVID-19 (dated by TCRdb to 2021 to 2024). As for the study more broadly: Each participant got two doses of an mRNA SARS-CoV-2 vaccine, either BNT162b2 or mRNA-1273. SARS-CoV-2 spike-specific CD4+ TCR repertoires from before and after mRNA vaccination were compared in COVID-19 convalescent patients and in infection-naive vaccine recipients. Altogether, roughly 10 COVID-19 convalescent patients and a few SARS-CoV-2-naive healthy vaccine recipients made up the full study. In the study, cultures from other donors were sequenced using the Oncomine TCR Beta short-read assay on an Illumina iSeq 100. General findings and caveats noted by the study authors: Both infection-induced and vaccine-induced clones contracted markedly at late post-vaccination timepoints, which is consistent with waning T cell responses. In healthy vaccine recipients, vaccine-induced clones were almost all SARS-CoV-2 mono-reactive, with only 1 of 255 cross-reactive with common cold coronaviruses. The study was limited by a small number of convalescent patients and lacked early post-infection timepoints.

Library preparation employed the immunoSEQ multiplex PCR assay. TCR beta CDR3 sequencing was performed on DNA from the cultured, isolated CD4+ T cells. Regarding the original processing steps: The analysis removed non-productive TCR sequences, trimmed reads to the CDR3 region, and retained only CDR3s that were 7 or more amino acids long. Antigen-specific clonotypes were identified with the MANAFEST web app by comparing expansion in peptide wells against reference cultures. To be called positive, a clone needed expansion at FDR<0.05 compared with the reference and with all other wells, an odds ratio greater than 5, and a frequency greater than 0.1% in two replicate wells. A clonotype was defined as cross-reactive if the clonotype was significantly expanded both in SARS-CoV-2 spike wells and in at least one common cold coronavirus spike condition. Levenshtein distance calculated with the stringdist R package was used to assess CDR3 similarity, and unrooted trees were constructed with ape in R 3.6.1. TCRdb took this table from immuneACCESS and kept in-frame rearrangements with V and J called. Such tables lack part of the clones; where checked against another copy, unresolved V genes explain under half of the gap, and the rest is unexplained. V, J and clone size derive from that table, while D and trimming were established from the DNA sequence. Recorded for this sample are 70,000 to 95,000 clones; approximately 74% of them occurred a single time. Under 2% of the sample comes from the top ten.

The ViraFEST assay stimulated PBMC with viral peptide pools and then used TCR sequencing to identify antigen-specific CD4+ T cell clonotypes by expansion. After less than eleven days of culture, CD4+ T cells were isolated with the EasySep CD4+ T cell isolation kit. Healthy vaccine recipients had no prior SARS-CoV-2 infection, confirmed by negative nucleocapsid antibodies before and after vaccination. Each well held some 1.9 million PBMC cultured in IMDM containing approximately 5% human AB serum, roughly 9.9 IU/ml IL-2 and gentamicin, along with about 9.5 ug/ml peptides. Half of the culture medium was replaced with fresh IL-2-containing medium on days 3 and 7. Unless noted otherwise, every peptide stimulation condition was cultured in triplicate wells. Using Ficoll-Paque Plus gradient centrifugation, PBMC were separated from whole blood and then either used fresh or cryopreserved at -140C. The spike proteins of SARS-CoV-2 and of the common cold coronaviruses HCoV-NL63, HCoV-OC43 and HCoV-229E were spanned by overlapping peptide pools. The QIAamp micro DNA kit was used to extract genomic DNA from the cultured CD4+ T cells.

Notes on this clone: Which antigen it targets is not known. No per-base quality is available; no much larger clone lies one base away.

This sequence was found in a human donor who received a COVID-19 vaccine. The material sequenced was CD4+ T cells from PBMCs cultured with HCoV-229E spike peptides, taken before COVID-19 vaccination. The intended sense of this specimen's cell subset or site label: HCoV-229E spike overlapping peptide pool stimulation.

The CDR3 sequence is CASSGTSGGEGYV. The DNA sequence is as follows: TGTGCCAGCAGTGGGACTAGCGGGGGGGAGGGGTACGTC. The chain couples TRBV6-4 to TRBJ2-7; 15 bases in the junction line up with TRBD2. Here V drops 4 bases and J drops 12 bases, and the junction holds 4 bases not matched to any gene. CDR1 MRHNA and CDR2 SNTAGT are derived from the germline V gene. From the cysteine through the valine, the CDR3 covers 13 amino acids. The CDR3 DNA has 39 bases and is translated from base 1.